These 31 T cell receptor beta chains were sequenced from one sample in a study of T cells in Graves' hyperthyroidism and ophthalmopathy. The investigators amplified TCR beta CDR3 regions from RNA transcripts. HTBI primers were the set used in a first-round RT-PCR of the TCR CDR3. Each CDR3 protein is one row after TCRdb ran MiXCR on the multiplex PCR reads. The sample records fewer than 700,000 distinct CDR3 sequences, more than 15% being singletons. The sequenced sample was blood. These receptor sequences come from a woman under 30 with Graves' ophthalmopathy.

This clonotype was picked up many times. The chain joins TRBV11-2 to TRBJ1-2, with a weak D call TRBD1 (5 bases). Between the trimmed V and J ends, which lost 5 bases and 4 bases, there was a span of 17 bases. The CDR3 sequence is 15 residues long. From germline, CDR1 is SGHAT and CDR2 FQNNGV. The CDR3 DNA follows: TGTGCCAGCAGCCCGATAGGAGGGGCCCCCTATGGCTACACCTTC. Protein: CASSPIGGAPYGYTF.

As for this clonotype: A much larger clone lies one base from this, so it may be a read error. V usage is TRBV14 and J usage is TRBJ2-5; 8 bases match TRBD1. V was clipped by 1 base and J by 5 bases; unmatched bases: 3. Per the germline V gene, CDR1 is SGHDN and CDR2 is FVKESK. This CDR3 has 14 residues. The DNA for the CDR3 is TGTGCCAGCAGCCAAGCAGGGGGCGCGGAGACCCAGTACTTC. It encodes CASSQAGGAETQYF.

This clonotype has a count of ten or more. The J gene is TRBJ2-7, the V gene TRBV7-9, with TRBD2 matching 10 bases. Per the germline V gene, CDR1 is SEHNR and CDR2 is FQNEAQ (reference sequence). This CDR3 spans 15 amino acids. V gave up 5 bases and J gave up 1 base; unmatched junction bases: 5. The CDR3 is CASSIGTSASYEQYF. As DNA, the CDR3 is TGTGCCAGCAGCATTGGGACTAGCGCGTCCTACGAGCAGTACTTC.

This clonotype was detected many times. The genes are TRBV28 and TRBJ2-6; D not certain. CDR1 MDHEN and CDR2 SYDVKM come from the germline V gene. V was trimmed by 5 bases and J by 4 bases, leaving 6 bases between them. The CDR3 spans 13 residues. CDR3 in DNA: TGTGCCAGCAGTCGAAGGGGGGCCAACGTCCTGACTTTC. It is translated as CASSRRGANVLTF.

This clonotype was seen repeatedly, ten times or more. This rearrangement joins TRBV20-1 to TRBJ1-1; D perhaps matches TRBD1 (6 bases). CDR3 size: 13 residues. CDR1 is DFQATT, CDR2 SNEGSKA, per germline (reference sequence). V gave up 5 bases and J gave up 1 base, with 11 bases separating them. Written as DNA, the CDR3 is TGCAGTGCTTCCCAGGGGCCGAACACTGAAGCTTTCTTT. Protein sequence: CSASQGPNTEAFF.

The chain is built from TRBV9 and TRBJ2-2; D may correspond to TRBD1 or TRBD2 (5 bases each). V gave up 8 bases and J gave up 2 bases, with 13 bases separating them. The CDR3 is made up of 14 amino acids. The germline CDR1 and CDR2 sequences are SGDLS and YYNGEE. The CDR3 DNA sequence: TGTGCCAGTGGACCGGGACCCAACACCGGGGAGCTGTTTTTT. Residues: CASGPGPNTGELFF. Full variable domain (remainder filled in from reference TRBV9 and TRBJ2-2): DSGVTQTPKHLITATGQRVTLRCSPRSGDLSVYWYQQSLDQGLQFLIQYYNGEERAKGNILERFSAQQFPDLHSELNLSSLELGDSALYFCASGPGPNTGELFFGEGSRLTVL.

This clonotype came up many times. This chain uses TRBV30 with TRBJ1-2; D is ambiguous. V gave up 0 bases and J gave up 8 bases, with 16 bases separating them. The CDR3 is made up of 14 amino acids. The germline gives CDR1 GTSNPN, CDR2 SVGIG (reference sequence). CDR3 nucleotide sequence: TGTGCCTGGAGTGTAGCCGGCAGCGTGGGAGGCTACACCTTC. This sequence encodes CAWSVAGSVGGYTF.

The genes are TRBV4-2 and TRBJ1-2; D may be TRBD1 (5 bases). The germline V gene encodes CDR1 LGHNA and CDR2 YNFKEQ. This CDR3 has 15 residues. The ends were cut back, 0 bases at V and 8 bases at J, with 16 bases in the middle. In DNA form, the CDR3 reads TGTGCCAGCAGCCAAGAGGATGGCAGGGTCGGAGGCTACACCTTC. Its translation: CASSQEDGRVGGYTF.

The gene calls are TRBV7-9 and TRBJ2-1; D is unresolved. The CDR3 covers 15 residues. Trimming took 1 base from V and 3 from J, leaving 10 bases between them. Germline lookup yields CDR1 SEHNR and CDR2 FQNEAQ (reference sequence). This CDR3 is CASSLDSLDYNEQFF. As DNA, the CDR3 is TGTGCCAGCAGCTTAGATTCGCTAGACTACAATGAGCAGTTCTTC.

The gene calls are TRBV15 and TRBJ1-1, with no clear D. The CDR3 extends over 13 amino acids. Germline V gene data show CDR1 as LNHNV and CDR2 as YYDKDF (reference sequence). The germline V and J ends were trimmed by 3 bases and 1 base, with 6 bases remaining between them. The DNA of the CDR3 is TGTGCCACCAGCAGTTCAGGGAACACTGAAGCTTTCTTT. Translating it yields CATSSSGNTEAFF. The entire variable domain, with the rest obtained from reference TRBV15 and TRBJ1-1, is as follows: DAMVIQNPRYQVTQFGKPVTLSCSQTLNHNVMYWYQQKSSQAPKLLFHYYDKDFNNEADTPDNFQSRRPNTSFCFLDIRSPGLGDTAMYLCATSSSGNTEAFFGQGTRLTVV.

The CDR3 DNA is TGTGCCAGCAGCCGTTTAGCGGGCTCCTACGAGCAGTACTTC. Its translation is CASSRLAGSYEQYF. V gene TRBV7-8 combines with J gene TRBJ2-7; TRBD2 agrees at 7 bases. Germline V gives CDR1 SGHVS, CDR2 FQNEAQ. The CDR3 runs to 14 residues. V was pared by 5 bases and J by 0 bases, with 4 bases of the junction left unmatched. Full variable domain (remainder filled in from reference TRBV7-8 and TRBJ2-7): GAGVSQSPRYKVAKRGQDVALRCDPISGHVSLFWYQQALGQGPEFLTYFQNEAQLDKSGLPSDRFFAERPEGSVSTLKIQRTQQEDSAVYLCASSRLAGSYEQYFGPGTRLTVT.

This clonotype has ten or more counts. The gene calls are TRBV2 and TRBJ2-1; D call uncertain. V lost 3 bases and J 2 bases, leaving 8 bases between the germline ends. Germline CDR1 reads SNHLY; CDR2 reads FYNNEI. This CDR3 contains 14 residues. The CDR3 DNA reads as TGTGCCAGCAGTGAGGCAGGAACCTACAATGAGCAGTTCTTC. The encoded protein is CASSEAGTYNEQFF.

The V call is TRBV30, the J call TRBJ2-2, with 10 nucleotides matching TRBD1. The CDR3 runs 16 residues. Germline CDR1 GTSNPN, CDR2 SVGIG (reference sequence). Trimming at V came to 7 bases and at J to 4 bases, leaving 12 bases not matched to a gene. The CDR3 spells CAFQSGTGATTGELFF. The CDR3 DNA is TGTGCCTTCCAAAGCGGGACAGGGGCCACCACCGGGGAGCTGTTTTTT.

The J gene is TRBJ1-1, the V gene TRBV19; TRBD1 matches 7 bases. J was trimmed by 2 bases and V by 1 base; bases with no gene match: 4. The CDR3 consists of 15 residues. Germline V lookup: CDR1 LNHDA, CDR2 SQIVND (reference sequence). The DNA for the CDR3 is TGTGCCAGTAGTATAGCGGGGACAGCCAACACTGAAGCTTTCTTT. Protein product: CASSIAGTANTEAFF.

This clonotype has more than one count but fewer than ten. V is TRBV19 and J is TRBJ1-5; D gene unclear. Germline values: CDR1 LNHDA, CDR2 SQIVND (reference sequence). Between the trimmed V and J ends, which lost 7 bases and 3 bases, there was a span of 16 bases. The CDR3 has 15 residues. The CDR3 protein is CASTNAGRFNQPQHF. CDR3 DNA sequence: TGTGCCAGTACCAATGCCGGAAGATTCAATCAGCCCCAGCATTTT.

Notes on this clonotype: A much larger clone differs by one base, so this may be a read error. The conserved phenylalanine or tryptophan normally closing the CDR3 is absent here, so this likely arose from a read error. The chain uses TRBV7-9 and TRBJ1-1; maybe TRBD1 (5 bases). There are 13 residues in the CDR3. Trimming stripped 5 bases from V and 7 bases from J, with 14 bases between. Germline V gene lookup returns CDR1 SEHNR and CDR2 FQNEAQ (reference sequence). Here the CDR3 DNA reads TGTGCCAGCAGCCCTAGGGGCAGGTTTGAAGCTTTCTAT. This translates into CASSPRGRFEAFY.

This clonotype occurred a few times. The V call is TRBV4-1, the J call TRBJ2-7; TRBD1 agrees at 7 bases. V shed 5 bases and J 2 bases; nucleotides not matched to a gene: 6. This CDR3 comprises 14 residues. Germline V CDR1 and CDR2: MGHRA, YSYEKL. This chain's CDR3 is CASSTTGVPYEQYF. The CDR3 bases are TGCGCCAGCAGCACTACAGGGGTTCCCTACGAGCAGTACTTC.

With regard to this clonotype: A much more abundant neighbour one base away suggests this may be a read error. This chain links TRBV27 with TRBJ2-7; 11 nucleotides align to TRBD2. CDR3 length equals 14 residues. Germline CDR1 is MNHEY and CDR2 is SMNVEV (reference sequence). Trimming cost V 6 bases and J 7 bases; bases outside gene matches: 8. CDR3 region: CASRIAGGLDEQYF. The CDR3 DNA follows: TGTGCCAGCAGGATAGCGGGAGGGCTGGATGAGCAGTACTTC.

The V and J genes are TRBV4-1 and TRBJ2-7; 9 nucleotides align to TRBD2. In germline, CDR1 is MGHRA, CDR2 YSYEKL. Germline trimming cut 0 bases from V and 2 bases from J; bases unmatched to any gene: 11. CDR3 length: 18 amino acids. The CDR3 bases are TGCGCCAGCAGCCAAGATGGGGGGTCTAGCGGGGCCGCCTACGAGCAGTACTTC. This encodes CASSQDGGSSGAAYEQYF.

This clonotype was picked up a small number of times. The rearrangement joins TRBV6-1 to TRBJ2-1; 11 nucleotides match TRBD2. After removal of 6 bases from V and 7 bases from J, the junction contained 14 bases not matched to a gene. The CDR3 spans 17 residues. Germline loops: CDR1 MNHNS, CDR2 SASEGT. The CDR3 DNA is TGTGCCAGCAGCCCTACCTTAGCGGGAGGGCCGGGAAATGAGCAGTTCTTC. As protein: CASSPTLAGGPGNEQFF.

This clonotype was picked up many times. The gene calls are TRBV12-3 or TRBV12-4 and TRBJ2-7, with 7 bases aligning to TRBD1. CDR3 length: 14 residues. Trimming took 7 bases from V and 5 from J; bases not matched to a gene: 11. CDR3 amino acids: CASTSKGTVHEQYF. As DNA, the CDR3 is TGTGCCAGCACCTCTAAAGGGACAGTCCACGAGCAGTACTTC.

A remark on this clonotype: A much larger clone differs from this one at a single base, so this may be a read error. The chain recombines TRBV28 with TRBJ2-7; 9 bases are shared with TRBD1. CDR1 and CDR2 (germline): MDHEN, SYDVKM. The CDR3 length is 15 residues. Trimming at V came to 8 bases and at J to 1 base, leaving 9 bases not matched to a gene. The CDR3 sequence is CASGLLGTGSYEQYF. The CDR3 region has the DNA TGTGCCAGCGGTCTCCTAGGGACAGGGTCCTACGAGCAGTACTTC.

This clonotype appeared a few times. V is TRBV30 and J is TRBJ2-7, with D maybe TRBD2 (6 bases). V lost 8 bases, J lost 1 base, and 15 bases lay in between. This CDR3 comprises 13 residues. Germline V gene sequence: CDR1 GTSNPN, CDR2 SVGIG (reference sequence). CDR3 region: CAADGGISYEQYF. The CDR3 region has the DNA TGTGCCGCGGACGGGGGAATATCCTACGAGCAGTACTTC.

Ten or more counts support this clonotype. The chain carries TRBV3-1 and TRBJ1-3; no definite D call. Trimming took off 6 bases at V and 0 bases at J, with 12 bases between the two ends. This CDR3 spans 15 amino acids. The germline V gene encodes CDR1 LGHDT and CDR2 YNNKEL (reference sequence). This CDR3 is CASSLDPSSGNTIYF. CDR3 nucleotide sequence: TGTGCCAGCAGTCTGGACCCCAGCTCTGGAAACACCATATATTTT.

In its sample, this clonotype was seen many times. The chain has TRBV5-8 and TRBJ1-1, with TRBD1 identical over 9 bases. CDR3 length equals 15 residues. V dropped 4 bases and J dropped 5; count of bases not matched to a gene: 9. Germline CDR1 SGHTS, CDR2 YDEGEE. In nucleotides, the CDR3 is TGTGCCAGCAGCCTTGGATGGACAGGGGAAACTGAAGCTTTCTTT. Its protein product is CASSLGWTGETEAFF. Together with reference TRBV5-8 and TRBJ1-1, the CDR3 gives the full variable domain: EAGVTQSPTHLIKTRGQQATLRCSPISGHTSVYWYQQALGLGLQFLLWYDEGEERNRGNFPPRFSGRQFPNYSSELNVNALELEDSALYLCASSLGWTGETEAFFGQGTRLTVV.

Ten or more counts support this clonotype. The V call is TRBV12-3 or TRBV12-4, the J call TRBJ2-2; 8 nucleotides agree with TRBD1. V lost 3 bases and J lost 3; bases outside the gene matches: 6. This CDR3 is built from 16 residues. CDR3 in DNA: TGTGCCAGCAGTTTCCGGACAGGGACGTACACCGGGGAGCTGTTTTTT. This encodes CASSFRTGTYTGELFF.

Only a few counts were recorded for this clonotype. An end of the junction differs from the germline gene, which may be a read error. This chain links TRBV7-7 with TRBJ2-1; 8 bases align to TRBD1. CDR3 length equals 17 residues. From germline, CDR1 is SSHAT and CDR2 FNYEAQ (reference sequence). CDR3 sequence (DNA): TGTGCTAGCAGCTTAAGGGGGACAGGTAGCTCCTACAATGAGCAGTTCTTC. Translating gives CASSLRGTGSSYNEQFF.

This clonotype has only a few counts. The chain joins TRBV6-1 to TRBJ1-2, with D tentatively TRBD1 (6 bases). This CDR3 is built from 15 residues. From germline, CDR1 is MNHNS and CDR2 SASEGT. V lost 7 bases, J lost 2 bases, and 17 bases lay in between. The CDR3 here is CASTPETGLNYGYTF. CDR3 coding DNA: TGTGCCAGCACCCCTGAAACAGGGCTCAACTATGGCTACACCTTC.

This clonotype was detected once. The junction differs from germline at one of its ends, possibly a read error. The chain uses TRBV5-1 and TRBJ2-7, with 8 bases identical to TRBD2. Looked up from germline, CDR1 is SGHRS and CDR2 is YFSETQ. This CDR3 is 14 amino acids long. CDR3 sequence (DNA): TGTGCCAGCAGCTTGGCGGCTAGCGGGCCCGAGCAGTACTTC. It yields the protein CASSLAASGPEQYF.

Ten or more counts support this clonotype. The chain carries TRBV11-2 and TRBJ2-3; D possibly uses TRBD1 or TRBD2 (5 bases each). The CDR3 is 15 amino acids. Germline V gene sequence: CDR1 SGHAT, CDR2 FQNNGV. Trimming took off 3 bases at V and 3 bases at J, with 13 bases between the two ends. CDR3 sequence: CASSFGDPGTDTQYF. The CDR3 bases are TGTGCCAGCAGCTTCGGGGACCCTGGTACAGATACGCAGTATTTT.

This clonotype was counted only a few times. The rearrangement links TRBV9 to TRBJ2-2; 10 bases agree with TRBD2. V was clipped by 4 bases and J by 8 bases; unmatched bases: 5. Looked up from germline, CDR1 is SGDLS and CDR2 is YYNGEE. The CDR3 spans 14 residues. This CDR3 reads CASSTEGLAGELFF. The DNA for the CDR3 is TGTGCCAGCAGCACTGAGGGACTAGCGGGGGAGCTGTTTTTT.